This TCR beta chain was profiled in a study of control samples from healthy donors and cancer patients. The CDR3 runs 13 residues. Deletions cut 7 bases from V and 2 bases from J, with 12 bases between. CDR1 is MDHEN and CDR2 is SYDVKM in the germline V gene. Here immunoSEQ multiplex PCR was the method, and the copy in TCRdb shows in-frame clones only, minus some. Seen here are roughly 120,000 clones, around nine tenths observed once, and the top ten hold around 3%. This chain connects TRBV28 to TRBJ2-7, with a tentative D call TRBD1 (6 bases). Sequenced: blood. This TCR came from a man aged 45-65 years in good health. CDR3 in amino acids: CASTNRAPYEQYF. The CDR3 DNA is TGTGCCAGCACTAACAGGGCCCCCTACGAGCAGTACTTC.